This section outlines one TCR beta chain sequence together with its context. The germline CDR1 and CDR2 sequences are LNHDA and SQIVND (reference sequence). Between the trimmed V and J ends, which lost 2 bases and 0 bases, there was a span of 8 bases. CDR3 length: 16 residues. The record originates from a study of control samples from healthy donors and cancer patients. Profiling relied on immunoSEQ multiplex PCR, and the TCRdb table lists in-frame clones only, not all of them. The top ten clones hold 2% to 2.5% of a sample with roughly 140,000 clones, over 90% of them seen once. The specimen sequenced was blood. The genes are TRBV19 and TRBJ2-6; perhaps TRBD1 as D (5 bases). This sequence originates from a man in his fifties in good health. CDR3 DNA: TGTGCCAGTAGTATACATGACAGCTCTGGGGCCAACGTCCTGACTTTC. Its protein is CASSIHDSSGANVLTF.